This T cell receptor (beta chain) is drawn from a study of blood T cells in healthy people across ages. Study-level findings and limits: Significant beta diversity loss was already apparent by age roughly 43, declining roughly linearly.

Primers used in a second PCR of roughly 6 to 11 cycles were a sample-barcoded 5' primer and a J-beta primer mix. Per-sample output comprised a minimum of 2.5 million paired-end reads containing CDR3. TCRdb itself ran the 5' RACE reads through MiXCR, one entry per CDR3 protein. This sample has 800,000 or so distinct CDR3 sequences; about 45% occur once, and the top ten carry less than 20%. Regarding this clonotype: Its specificity is unknown.

The specimen was blood. This sequence originates from a man older than 75 in good health.

The CDR3 reads CASSVDPSGSQETQYF. The CDR3 coding sequence is TGTGCCAGCAGCGTAGATCCTAGCGGGAGCCAAGAGACCCAGTACTTC. The chain joins TRBV9 to TRBJ2-5; 10 nucleotides align to TRBD2. The germline gives CDR1 SGDLS, CDR2 YYNGEE. The CDR3 has 16 residues. V was pared by 0 bases and J by 1 base, with 3 bases of the junction left unmatched.